These T cell receptor beta chains were read from a single sample in a study of CD8 T cells in Susac syndrome. MiXCR, run by TCRdb on the immunoSEQ multiplex PCR reads, gives a single entry per CDR3 protein. The sample carries 250,000 to 350,000 distinct CDR3 sequences, roughly 85% recorded once. Material: CD8+ T cells from PBMCs. These receptors were collected from a human donor with multiple sclerosis. The CDR3 runs from the conserved cysteine through the conserved F or W. D genes are given only for firm matches. Clone size appears in some rows only: once, few, many, or a class for an expanded clone.

>TRBV9|TRBJ2-1|NA|NA
TGTGCCAGCAGCCCAAAACTAGCCGTACTTGGGGCGGAGCAGTTCTTC
CASSPKLAVLGAEQFF
>TRBV30|TRBJ2-7|NA|TRBD1
TGTGCCTGGAGTGAACCGGGACAGGGGTACGAGCAGTACTTC
CAWSEPGQGYEQYF
>TRBV30|TRBJ2-1|NA|NA
TGTGCCTGGAGTCCCATAATCCGGGCCCAGGGGAATGAGCAGTTCTTC
CAWSPIIRAQGNEQFF
>TRBV7-9|TRBJ2-7|NA|NA
TGTGCCGGCGGCTCTAGCGTTTACGAGCAGTACTTC
CAGGSSVYEQYF
>TRBV2|TRBJ2-7|NA|TRBD1
TGTGCCAGCAGTTACGACAGGGGAAACTACGAGCAGTACTTC
CASSYDRGNYEQYF
>TRBV5-4|TRBJ2-3|NA|TRBD2
TGTGCCACGGGAGAGACGGGAGGCAGCACAGATACGCAGTATTTT
CATGETGGSTDTQYF
>TRBV20-1|TRBJ2-1|NA|NA
TGCAGTGCTAGACGTGAGCAGTTCTTC
CSARREQFF
>TRBV27|TRBJ2-2|NA|NA
TGTGCCAGCAGTATGAGGAAAAGGGGGGGCCCCGGGGAGCTGTTTTTT
CASSMRKRGGPGELFF
>TRBV28|TRBJ2-2|NA|NA
TGTGCCAGCTATGACGGGGGCAGGGCAAACACCGGGGAGCTGTTTTTT
CASYDGGRANTGELFF
>TRBV27|TRBJ1-5|NA|TRBD1
TGTGCCAGCAGTCCTCCCGGACAGGTTAATCAGCCCCAGCATTTT
CASSPPGQVNQPQHF
>TRBV29-1|TRBJ1-2|once|NA
TGCAGCGTTGAAAGGGCCCCGGGACGGGCCTATGGCTACACCTTC
CSVERAPGRAYGYTF
>TRBV27|TRBJ2-5|NA|TRBD2
TGTGCCAGCAGATGGTCACTAGCGGATACTCAAGAGACCCAGTACTTC
CASRWSLADTQETQYF
>TRBV6-2/TRBV6-3|TRBJ2-7|NA|NA
TGTGCCAGCAGTTACAATATTAGAGGGGAGCAGTACTTC
CASSYNIRGEQYF
>TRBV9|TRBJ2-1|few|TRBD2
TGTGCCAGCAGCGTAGCTACGGGAAGCGGGAGACTCTATGAGCAGTTCTTC
CASSVATGSGRLYEQFF
>TRBV27|TRBJ2-1|NA|NA
TGTGCCAGCACCCTCTTTTACGGTAATGAGCAGTTCTTC
CASTLFYGNEQFF
>TRBV28|TRBJ2-2|NA|NA
TGTGCCAGCAGTTTAGCGGCCGAGGAGCTGTTTTTT
CASSLAAEELFF
>TRBV28|TRBJ2-1|NA|TRBD2
TGTGCCAGCAGCGCCCTAGCGGAGGAGTTCTTC
CASSALAEEFF
>TRBV30|TRBJ1-2|NA|NA
TGTGCCTGGACTGATAGCAGTGAAGCCTATGGCTACACCTTC
CAWTDSSEAYGYTF
>TRBV6-1|TRBJ2-7|few|TRBD2
TGTGCCAGCAGCCTTACTAGCGGGTACGAGCAGTACTTC
CASSLTSGYEQYF
>TRBV9|TRBJ2-4|NA|NA
TGTGCCAGCAGCAAAGGGGGACTAGCCAAAAACATTCAGTACTTC
CASSKGGLAKNIQYF
>TRBV7-9|TRBJ2-2|NA|NA
TGTGCCAGCAGTGACCCGGGACACATCACCGGGGAGCTGTTTTTT
CASSDPGHITGELFF
>TRBV9|TRBJ1-1|few|NA
TGTGCCAGCAGCGTAGTAGATTCCGAAGCTTTCTTT
CASSVVDSEAFF
>TRBV24-1|TRBJ2-1|NA|NA
TGTGCCACCAGTGATTTGGGTCCTGAGCAGTTCTTC
CATSDLGPEQFF
>TRBV12-3/TRBV12-4|TRBJ2-5|NA|NA
TGTGCCAGCATTCCTCAAAAGAGATTAGTATTCCAAGAGCCCCAGTACTTC
CASIPQKRLVFQEPQYF
>TRBV29-1|TRBJ1-1|NA|TRBD1
TGCAGCGTTGATCTCCTAAGACAGGGGTGGGGAACCGAAGCTTTCTTT
CSVDLLRQGWGTEAFF
>TRBV29-1|TRBJ1-1|NA|NA
TGCAGCGTACGGGGGGGCACTGAAGCTTTCTTT
CSVRGGTEAFF
>TRBV19|TRBJ2-7|NA|NA
TGTGCCAGTAAAGAGAGCGGGTCCTACGAGCAGTACTTC
CASKESGSYEQYF
>TRBV7-6|TRBJ2-1|NA|NA
TGTGCCAGCAGCCTCCTCCGAGGAGAGCAGTTCTTC
CASSLLRGEQFF
>TRBV9|TRBJ2-1|NA|TRBD2
TGTGCCAGCAGCGTAGGAGTTAGCGGGAGGGGGAATGAGCAGTTCTTC
CASSVGVSGRGNEQFF
>TRBV30|TRBJ2-1|NA|TRBD2
TGTGCCTGGAGTGTGCCAGCGGGAGTCTGGAATGAGCAGTTCTTC
CAWSVPAGVWNEQFF
>TRBV19|TRBJ2-7|NA|TRBD2
TGTGCCAGTAGTATAGTTCCCGGGACTATTGAGGGGCAGTACTTC
CASSIVPGTIEGQYF
>TRBV19|TRBJ1-4|NA|NA
TGTGCCAGTAGTATTGGCCGGACAGAAAGTAATGAAAAACTGTTTTTT
CASSIGRTESNEKLFF
>TRBV4-1|TRBJ2-3|NA|TRBD2
TGCGCCAGCAGCCAGTATACCGCGGGAGTGGTAGATACGCAGTATTTT
CASSQYTAGVVDTQYF
>TRBV2|TRBJ2-1|NA|NA
TGTGCCAGTTTGGACCGGAGCTCCTACAATGAGCAGTTCTTC
CASLDRSSYNEQFF
>TRBV6-1|TRBJ2-1|NA|TRBD2
TGTGCCAGCAGTGAAGGTATAGCGGGAGGAGGGAATGAGCAGTTCTTC
CASSEGIAGGGNEQFF
>TRBV7-6|TRBJ2-5|NA|TRBD2
TGTGCCAGCAGCATACGACCGGGACTAGCGGGAGGACGAGAGACCCAGTACTTC
CASSIRPGLAGGRETQYF
>TRBV10-3|TRBJ1-1|NA|NA
TGTGCCATCAGTGAGCCACCCAGGATTGGCACTGAAGCTTTCTTT
CAISEPPRIGTEAFF
>TRBV20-1|TRBJ2-7|NA|NA
TGCAGTGCTAGAGACCCCCACAGGAACACCAACTACGAGCAGTACTTC
CSARDPHRNTNYEQYF
>TRBV19|TRBJ2-1|NA|TRBD2
TGTGCCAGTAGTATAGTGGGCCTAGCGGGATTTTACAATGAGCAGTTCTTC
CASSIVGLAGFYNEQFF
>TRBV30|TRBJ1-1|few|TRBD1
TGTGCCTGGGGACAGGAAGGGGACACTGAAGCTTTCTTT
CAWGQEGDTEAFF
>TRBV23-1|TRBJ2-5|NA|NA
TGCGCCAGCAGTCAATCTCAGAGAGAAAAGTACTTC
CASSQSQREKYF
>TRBV3-1|TRBJ2-1|once|TRBD2
TGTGCCAGCAGCCCGCGGGGGGGCTCCTACAATGAGCAGTTCTTC
CASSPRGGSYNEQFF
>TRBV19|TRBJ2-3|NA|TRBD1
TGTGCCAGTAGTATAATGGGACAGAACACAGATACGCAGTATTTT
CASSIMGQNTDTQYF
>TRBV27|TRBJ2-2|NA|NA
TGTGCCAGCAGTTTTGCAGGTCGGACGAACACCGGGGAGCTGTTTTTT
CASSFAGRTNTGELFF
>TRBV2|TRBJ2-2|NA|NA
TGTGCCAGCAGTGAAGGGGCGGGACAGCGTCGTACCGGGGAGCTGTTTTTT
CASSEGAGQRRTGELFF
>TRBV6-7|TRBJ1-2|once|NA
TGTGCCAGCAGCCTCCGGCGCGGACATGGCTACACCTTC
CASSLRRGHGYTF
>TRBV28|TRBJ2-1|NA|NA
TGTGCCAGCAGTTTTCCACTCTCCGGGAAATCAGTTGATGAGCAGTTCTTC
CASSFPLSGKSVDEQFF
>TRBV19|TRBJ2-3|NA|NA
TGTGCCAGTAGCCGGCAGGGATACCCCCTCTCAGATACGCAGTATTTT
CASSRQGYPLSDTQYF
>TRBV19|TRBJ2-1|NA|NA
TGTGCCAGTAGTATAGAAACCCTTAGTTGGGAGGAGGAGCAGTTCTTC
CASSIETLSWEEEQFF
>TRBV12-3/TRBV12-4|TRBJ2-7|NA|NA
TGTGCCAGCAGTTTCCTCCCCCGCGGCCCTAGCGAGCAGTACTTC
CASSFLPRGPSEQYF
>TRBV3-1|TRBJ2-1|once|TRBD1
TGTGCCAGCAGCCAAGCCGGGGGACAGGCTTACAATGAGCAGTTCTTC
CASSQAGGQAYNEQFF
>TRBV6-2/TRBV6-3|TRBJ2-2|NA|TRBD1
TGTGCCAGCTTCCACGCAACAGGGGGCGAGACCGGGGAGCTGTTTTTT
CASFHATGGETGELFF
>TRBV7-6|TRBJ2-1|once|NA
TGTGCCAGCAAAAGGGGCTCCCAAGGGGAAAACAATGAGCAGTTCTTC
CASKRGSQGENNEQFF
>TRBV27|TRBJ2-3|NA|TRBD1
TGTGCCAGCACCCCTACAGGGGCTGCTGATACGCAGTATTTT
CASTPTGAADTQYF
>TRBV12-3/TRBV12-4|TRBJ1-1|few|NA
TGTGCCAGCAGTTTAGCCGTGAACACTGAAGCTTTCTTT
CASSLAVNTEAFF
>TRBV7-9|TRBJ2-5|once|TRBD2
TGTGCCAGCAGCTTAGTCGCGGGAGTTGAGACCCAGTACTTC
CASSLVAGVETQYF
>TRBV16|TRBJ2-2|NA|NA
TGTGCCAGCAGCGATCTAGGCAGAAAAGGTACCGGGGAGCTGTTTTTT
CASSDLGRKGTGELFF
>TRBV9|TRBJ2-1|NA|TRBD2
TGTGCCAGTACAGCGGGAGTAGACAATGAGCAGTTCTTC
CASTAGVDNEQFF
>TRBV5-1|TRBJ1-2|NA|TRBD1
TGCGCCAGCAGCTCCAAGGGACAGGGTCATGGCTACACCTTC
CASSSKGQGHGYTF